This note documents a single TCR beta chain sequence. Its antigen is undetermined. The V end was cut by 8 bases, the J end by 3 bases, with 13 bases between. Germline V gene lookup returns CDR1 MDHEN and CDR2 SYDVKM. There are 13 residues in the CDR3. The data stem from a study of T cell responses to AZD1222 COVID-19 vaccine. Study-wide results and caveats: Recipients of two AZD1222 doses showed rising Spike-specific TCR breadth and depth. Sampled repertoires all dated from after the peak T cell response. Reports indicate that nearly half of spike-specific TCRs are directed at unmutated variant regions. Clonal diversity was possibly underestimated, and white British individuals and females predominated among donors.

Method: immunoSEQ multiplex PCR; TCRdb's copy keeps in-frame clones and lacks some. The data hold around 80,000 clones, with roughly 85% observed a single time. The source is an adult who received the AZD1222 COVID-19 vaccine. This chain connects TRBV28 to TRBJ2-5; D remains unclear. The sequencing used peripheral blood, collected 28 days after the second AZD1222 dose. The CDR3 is CASCHAGEETQYF. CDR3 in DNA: TGTGCCAGCTGTCACGCAGGTGAAGAGACCCAGTACTTC.